This T cell receptor beta chain is from a study of T cells after yellow fever vaccination. Study information: In the case of low-cell-number fractions, SMART-Seq v4 Ultra Low Input was used for preparation. Points from the study as a whole: Though weaker, the secondary response peaked faster, on day 5 versus 15. The study re-detected most primary-vaccination clones after the booster (roughly 96% CD4, roughly 88% CD8).

In making TCR cDNA, 5'RACE template switching added a universal primer site and UMIs to it. TCRdb redid the calling of the 5' RACE reads with MiXCR, one entry per CDR3 protein. The sample shows around 500,000 distinct CDR3 sequences, 20% to 25% of them seen only once. V lost 0 bases to trimming and J lost 2 bases, with 15 bases between them. Per the germline V gene, CDR1 is LGHNA and CDR2 is YNFKEQ. CDR3 length: 17 amino acids. The table lists this clonotype with a few counts. Its antigen is as yet unknown. This clonotype was sampled from a man between 18 and 35 years old who received the YFV17D yellow fever vaccine. The sample here was PBMCs, taken 20 to 25 days after the first yellow fever vaccination. The chain combines TRBV4-2 with TRBJ2-3; D is undetermined. CDR3 in amino acids: CASSQEGMGRYTDTQYF. Written as DNA, the CDR3 is TGTGCCAGCAGCCAAGAGGGAATGGGCAGATACACAGATACGCAGTATTTT.